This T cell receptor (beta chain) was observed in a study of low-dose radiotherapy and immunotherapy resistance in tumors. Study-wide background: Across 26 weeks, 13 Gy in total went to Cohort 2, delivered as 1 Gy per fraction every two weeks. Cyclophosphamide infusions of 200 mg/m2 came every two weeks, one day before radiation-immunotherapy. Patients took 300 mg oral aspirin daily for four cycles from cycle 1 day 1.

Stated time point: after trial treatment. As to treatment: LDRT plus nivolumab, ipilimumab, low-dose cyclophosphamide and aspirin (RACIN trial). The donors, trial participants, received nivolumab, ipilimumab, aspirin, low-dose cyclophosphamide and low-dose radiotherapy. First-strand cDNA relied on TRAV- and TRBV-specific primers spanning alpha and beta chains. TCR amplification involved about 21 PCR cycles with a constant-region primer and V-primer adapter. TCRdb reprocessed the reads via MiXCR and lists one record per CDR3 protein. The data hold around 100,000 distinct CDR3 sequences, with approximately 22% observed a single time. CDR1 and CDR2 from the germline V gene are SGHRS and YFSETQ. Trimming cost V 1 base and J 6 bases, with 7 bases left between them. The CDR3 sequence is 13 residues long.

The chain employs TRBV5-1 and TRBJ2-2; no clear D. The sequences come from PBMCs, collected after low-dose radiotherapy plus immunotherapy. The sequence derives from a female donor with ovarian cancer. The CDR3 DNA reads TGCGCCAGCAGCTTGTCTGGGGCCGGGGAGCTGTTTTTT. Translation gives CASSLSGAGELFF.